This TCR beta chain was profiled in a study of blood T cell repertoires in COVID-19. Looking at the study overall: Spain, Italy and the United States supplied samples that represented acute and convalescent COVID-19. From T cells, B-cell-depleted T cells, or PBMCs came the material, which was cDNA or gDNA.

Trimming cost V 7 bases and J 8 bases, with 29 bases left between them. In germline, CDR1 is SNHLY, CDR2 FYNNEI. CDR3 size: 18 residues. Original methodology: Reference gene primers were amplified, and this amplification served to estimate nucleated cell counts. Clones were read by immunoSEQ multiplex PCR, and TCRdb kept only the in-frame ones, dropping some. For V, J and clone size, that table is used; D and trimming come from the DNA. The sample holds 350,000 or so clones, 80% to 90% seen once. Material for sequencing was peripheral blood. The TCR originated in a man aged 25-40 years with active or convalescent COVID-19. The chain has TRBV2 and TRBJ1-4; the D gene is possibly TRBD1 (6 bases). CDR3 loop: CASKGGGPTREFAEKLFF. The CDR3 DNA sequence: TGTGCCAGCAAGGGGGGGGGTCCCACGAGGGAGTTTGCGGAAAAACTGTTTTTT.